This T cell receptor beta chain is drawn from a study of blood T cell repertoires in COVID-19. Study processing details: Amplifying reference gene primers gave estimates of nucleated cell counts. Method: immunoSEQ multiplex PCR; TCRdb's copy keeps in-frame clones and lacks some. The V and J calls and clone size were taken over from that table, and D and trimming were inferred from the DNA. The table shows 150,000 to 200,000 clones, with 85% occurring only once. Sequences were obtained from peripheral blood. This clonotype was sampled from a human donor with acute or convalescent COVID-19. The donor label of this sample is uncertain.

The CDR3 DNA is TGTGCCAGCAGTACCCGGACAGGTGACTACGAGCAGTACTTC. Protein product: CASSTRTGDYEQYF. The chain couples TRBV6-2 or TRBV6-3 to TRBJ2-7, with 7 nucleotides matching TRBD1. CDR3 length: 14 residues. Trimming removed 5 bases from V and 3 bases from J; junction bases left unmatched: 7. Germline V gene data show CDR1 as MNHEY and CDR2 as SVGEGT.